The 22 T cell receptor beta chains listed next were all sequenced from one sample in a study of blood T cells in healthy people across ages. A J-beta primer mix and a sample-barcoded 5' primer were used in a second PCR of about 7 to 12 cycles. TCRdb re-called the 5' RACE reads with MiXCR, one entry per CDR3 protein. Of around 800,000 distinct CDR3 sequences in the sample, approximately 65% are singletons; the top ten hold 25% to 30%. Sequencing used blood. These receptor sequences come from a man younger than 45 in good health.

The V and J genes are TRBV9 and TRBJ2-7; possibly TRBD1 or TRBD2 for D (5 bases each). V gave up 0 bases and J gave up 5 bases, with 12 bases separating them. The CDR3 runs to 14 residues. Germline CDR1 and CDR2: SGDLS and YYNGEE. The CDR3 nucleotides read TGTGCCAGCAGCGTAGCTGGGGGAACGGACGAGCAGTACTTC. This sequence encodes CASSVAGGTDEQYF.

As concerns this clonotype: A read error may explain this, as a much larger clone is one base away. CDR3 DNA: TGTGCCAGCAGGACACCTTCCGGACAGGGGGCGGGTGGGGCCAACGCCCTGACTTTC. Its translation: CASRTPSGQGAGGANALTF. The V and J genes are TRBV28 and TRBJ2-6; 11 bases match TRBD1. The CDR3 consists of 19 residues. Germline V gene data show CDR1 as MDHEN and CDR2 as SYDVKM.

This chain joins TRBV29-1 and TRBJ1-5; no clear D gene. Deletions cut 0 bases from V and 0 bases from J, with 9 bases between. This CDR3 has 15 amino acids. The germline V gene encodes CDR1 SQVTM and CDR2 ANQGSEA. CDR3: CSVEESGNSNQPQHF. Written as DNA, the CDR3 is TGCAGCGTTGAAGAGTCGGGGAATAGCAATCAGCCCCAGCATTTT.

The chain employs TRBV5-8 and TRBJ1-2; D is uncertain. Germline CDR1 reads SGHTS; CDR2 reads YDEGEE. The CDR3 is 14 amino acids. Trimming took 0 bases from V and 4 from J, leaving 10 bases between them. For the CDR3, the DNA is TGTGCCAGCAGCTTGGAGGCACGGAGCTATGGCTACACCTTC. Translation gives CASSLEARSYGYTF. The full variable domain, rest sourced from reference TRBV5-8 and TRBJ1-2, is EAGVTQSPTHLIKTRGQQATLRCSPISGHTSVYWYQQALGLGLQFLLWYDEGEERNRGNFPPRFSGRQFPNYSSELNVNALELEDSALYLCASSLEARSYGYTFGSGTRLTVV.

This clonotype has a handful of counts. The chain uses TRBV20-1 and TRBJ1-5; 9 nucleotides line up with TRBD1. The CDR3 runs 17 residues. The trim removed 3 bases at V and 2 bases at J, leaving 11 bases unmatched. CDR1 DFQATT and CDR2 SNEGSKA come from the germline V gene (reference sequence). In DNA form, the CDR3 reads TGCAGTGCTAGTCCCCTCGGGACAGGGAGAGGCAATCAGCCCCAGCATTTT. This codes for CSASPLGTGRGNQPQHF.

This clonotype was counted between two and nine times. This sequence may be a read error, since a much larger clone differs from it by one base. The J gene is TRBJ2-5, the V gene TRBV7-9, with 7 bases fitting TRBD2. V dropped 2 bases and J dropped 11; count of bases not matched to a gene: 17. The germline CDR1 and CDR2 sequences are SEHNR and FQNEAQ (reference sequence). The CDR3 totals 16 residues. Here the CDR3 DNA reads TGTGCCAGCAGCTTAAAAAAGGCGGGAGTCGGAAATGAGCAGTACTTC. Its protein is CASSLKKAGVGNEQYF. Filled out from reference TRBV7-9 and TRBJ2-5, the complete variable domain reads DTGVSQNPRHKITKRGQNVTFRCDPISEHNRLYWYRQTLGQGPEFLTYFQNEAQLEKSRLLSDRFSAERPKGSFSTLEIQRTEQGDSAMYLCASSLKKAGVGNEQYFGPGTRLLVL.

The V call is TRBV4-3, the J call TRBJ2-5; 13 bases line up with TRBD2. Germline trimming cut 0 bases from V and 11 bases from J; bases unmatched to any gene: 0. From germline, CDR1 is LGHNA and CDR2 YSLEER. The CDR3 extends over 13 amino acids. CDR3 sequence: CASSQETSGGQYF. The DNA for the CDR3 is TGCGCCAGCAGCCAAGAGACTAGCGGGGGGCAGTACTTC.

The chain recombines TRBV4-3 with TRBJ2-5; 11 bases match TRBD1. The tail of the sequence fits TRBJ2-7 better, so the J call may be wrong. From germline, CDR1 is LGHNA and CDR2 YSLEER. The CDR3 totals 15 residues. The CDR3 DNA is TGCGCCAGCAGCCAAGGGGGACAGGGGGCCTACGAGCAGTACTTC. This encodes CASSQGGQGAYEQYF.

V usage is TRBV6-2 or TRBV6-3 and J usage is TRBJ2-7; maybe TRBD1 (6 bases). This CDR3 comprises 14 residues. Trimming left V 4 bases short and J 4 bases short, with 14 bases between. Germline CDR1 is MNHEY and CDR2 is SVGEGT. CDR3 in amino acids: CASSSDSGQYEQYF. The CDR3 coding sequence is TGTGCCAGCAGTTCCGACTCAGGACAGTACGAGCAGTACTTC.

This rearrangement joins TRBV6-2 or TRBV6-3 to TRBJ2-1; D might be TRBD1 or TRBD2, each matching 6 bases. Trimming shortened V by 5 bases and J by 7 bases, and 12 bases separated the two germline ends. The CDR3 length is 13 residues. Germline V lookup: CDR1 MNHEY, CDR2 SVGEGT. The CDR3 spells CASSPRGQNEQFF. The DNA of the CDR3 is TGTGCCAGCAGTCCCCGGGGGCAGAATGAGCAGTTCTTC.

This clonotype has only a few counts. This sequence joins TRBV5-1 and TRBJ2-7; the D call may be TRBD1 or TRBD2 (5 bases each). This CDR3 has 13 residues. Germline-derived CDR1 and CDR2 are SGHRS and YFSETQ. With 8 bases removed from V and 1 base from J, the gap between germline ends came to 13 bases. The CDR3 reads CASSRDVSYEQYF. The CDR3 nucleotides read TGCGCCAGTAGCCGGGACGTTTCCTACGAGCAGTACTTC.

The rearrangement links TRBV7-9 to TRBJ2-4; perhaps TRBD2 as D (6 bases). The CDR3 runs 18 residues. Germline V gene data show CDR1 as SEHNR and CDR2 as FQNEAQ (reference sequence). Trimming took 5 bases from V and 0 from J, leaving 20 bases between them. This CDR3 is CASSQMAGSLLAKNIQYF. In DNA, the CDR3 is TGTGCCAGCAGCCAGATGGCGGGATCACTCCTAGCCAAAAACATTCAGTACTTC.

A few counts support this clonotype. The V gene is TRBV3-1, the J gene TRBJ2-7, with TRBD1 matching over 8 bases. CDR3 length equals 14 residues. Germline CDR1 is LGHDT and CDR2 is YNNKEL (reference sequence). V lost 1 base to trimming and J lost 3 bases; unmatched junction nucleotides: 2. In DNA form, the CDR3 reads TGTGCCAGCAGCCAAGGCGGACAGGGCTACGAGCAGTACTTC. Its translation is CASSQGGQGYEQYF.

This chain uses TRBV7-2 with TRBJ2-5; no clear D gene. The V and J ends lost 1 base and 5 bases respectively, with 11 bases between them. The germline V gene encodes CDR1 SGHTA and CDR2 FQGNSA. The CDR3 covers 14 residues. Here the CDR3 DNA reads TGTGCCAGCAGCTTAGTACCTGTGGGGGAGACCCAGTACTTC. Protein: CASSLVPVGETQYF.

V and J are TRBV20-1 and TRBJ1-5, with a tentative D call TRBD1 (5 bases). The CDR3 runs to 16 residues. The ends were cut back, 1 base at V and 0 bases at J, with 13 bases in the middle. Germline values: CDR1 DFQATT, CDR2 SNEGSKA (reference sequence). The CDR3 nucleotides read TGCAGTGCTAGAGTACGGGACCCGTATAGCAATCAGCCCCAGCATTTT. Its protein is CSARVRDPYSNQPQHF.

CDR3 nucleotide sequence: TGTGCCAGCAGACAACAGGGTGGCTATGGCTACACCTTC. Translation: CASRQQGGYGYTF. The V gene is TRBV12-3 or TRBV12-4, the J gene TRBJ1-2; TRBD1 is a possible D gene (6 bases). V lost 6 bases and J 4 bases, leaving 12 bases between the germline ends. CDR3 length: 13 residues.

This rearrangement joins TRBV5-6 to TRBJ2-1, with no clear D. This CDR3 has 12 residues. Germline V gives CDR1 SGHDT, CDR2 YYEEEE. V dropped 0 bases and J dropped 9 bases, with 7 bases sitting between them. The CDR3 bases are TGTGCCAGCAGCTTGGAAGGCAGTGAGCAGTTCTTC. This codes for CASSLEGSEQFF.

This chain links TRBV28 with TRBJ2-7; D not certain. The V gene's germline CDR1 is MDHEN and CDR2 SYDVKM. The CDR3 has 15 amino acids. With 5 bases removed from V and 5 bases from J, the gap between germline ends came to 19 bases. The CDR3 sequence is CASSLRPPPFDEQYF. The CDR3 DNA reads TGTGCCAGCAGTCTTCGACCGCCACCTTTTGACGAGCAGTACTTC.

This clonotype was observed at least ten times. J is TRBJ2-7 and V is TRBV10-3; D gene ambiguous. Germline CDR1 ENHRY, CDR2 SYGVKD. This CDR3 region has 12 residues. The ends were cut back, 2 bases at V and 1 base at J, with 3 bases in the middle. CDR3 DNA: TGTGCCATCAGTGAGAATTCCTACGAGCAGTACTTC. Translated, it gives CAISENSYEQYF.

The V call is TRBV6-2 or TRBV6-3, the J call TRBJ1-1; D call uncertain. The germline gives CDR1 MNHEY, CDR2 SVGEGT. With 2 bases removed from V and 1 base from J, the gap between germline ends came to 11 bases. The CDR3 is made up of 15 amino acids. This chain's CDR3 is CASSYDSRGNTEAFF. The CDR3 bases are TGTGCCAGCAGTTACGATTCCCGGGGGAACACTGAAGCTTTCTTT.

The chain carries TRBV5-1 and TRBJ2-7, with 10 nucleotides matching TRBD2. The J segment lost 7 bases and the V segment lost 4 bases, leaving 11 bases of the junction unmatched. Germline V gene data show CDR1 as SGHRS and CDR2 as YFSETQ. This CDR3 has 15 residues. The CDR3 DNA follows: TGCGCCAGCAGCCTTGGACTAGCGGCGAACAATGAGCAGTACTTC. Its translation is CASSLGLAANNEQYF.

The chain recombines TRBV6-5 with TRBJ2-4, with TRBD1 identical over 8 bases. The tail of the sequence fits TRBJ2-7 better, so the J call may be wrong. Germline V CDR1 and CDR2: MNHEY, SVGAGI. This CDR3 has 17 amino acids. The CDR3 bases are TGTGCCAGCAGTTACTCGGGTCTGACAGGGGTCCCCTACGAGCAGTACTTC. Amino acids: CASSYSGLTGVPYEQYF.